This TCR beta chain emerged from a study of T cells in Graves' hyperthyroidism and ophthalmopathy (dated by TCRdb to between 2018 and 2020). Some background on the complete study: Peripheral blood samples were taken at the time of initial diagnosis, prior to any treatment. To identify TCR V-J signatures that set the groups apart, the researchers used a discovery cohort of 100 patients, made up of approximately 43 with Graves' ophthalmopathy and some 58 with stable Graves' hyperthyroidism. Prospective prediction of ophthalmopathy was tested in an independent validation cohort consisting of some 18 hyperthyroidism patients and approximately 16 patients who later progressed to ophthalmopathy. For training and testing, the 110 or so patients in the discovery cohort were randomly divided in a 7:3 ratio. In several Graves' hyperthyroidism patients, the study also compared T-cell repertoires from thyroid tissue with T-cell repertoires from blood. After blood sampling, hyperthyroidism patients were treated with methimazole at a starting dose of 30 mg daily, and ophthalmopathy patients were treated with high-dose intravenous methylprednisolone. The paper reports TCR Vbeta CDR3 sequencing of roughly 140 peripheral blood samples: approximately 43 ophthalmopathy, approximately 74 hyperthyroidism and about 17 progressor patients.

This clonotype was found many times. Its specific antigen is unknown. Base qualities are missing; no much larger clone stands one base away. V is shortened by 4 bases, J by 5 bases, and the region joining them spans 15 bases. CDR3 length: 15 amino acids, cysteine to phenylalanine. Only the CDR3 DNA stays, 45 bases, in frame from base 1. The germline V gene (reference sequence) supplies CDR1 LGHDT and CDR2 YNNKEL. General study outcomes and caveats: A model built on a 13 V-J signature distinguished ophthalmopathy from stable hyperthyroidism, reaching around 87% sensitivity and under 84% specificity in cross-validation and 80%/75% in testing. In validation, progression to ophthalmopathy was predicted by the model with nearly 71% sensitivity and just over 72% specificity, a median of about 6 months before onset. Most expanded thyroid clonotypes (frequency above 0.001) were also detected in blood, a finding suggesting that blood repertoires may reflect thyroid immune responses. No statistical method was used to fix the sample size in advance, and group allocation was not hidden from the investigators.

Stable Graves' hyperthyroidism was defined as the absence of progression to ophthalmopathy over 18 months of follow-up. The hyperthyroidism patients were between 18 and 65 years old and newly diagnosed, with a disease duration of less than 2 months. Exclusion was applied to patients with uncontrolled infections, other autoimmune diseases, pregnancy or lactation. Clinical symptoms, serum thyroxine and TRAb, thyroid ultrasound, and orbital computed tomography formed the basis for the diagnoses. PBMCs were separated from roughly 10 ml of fresh peripheral blood using Ficoll-Paque density gradient centrifugation. Total RNA was extracted with Trizol reagent, and quality was checked on an Agilent 2100 Bioanalyzer. The TCR beta CDR3 regions were amplified from RNA transcripts. For the first round of RT-PCR on the TCR CDR3, the HTBI primer set was used together with the Qiagen OneStep RT-PCR kit. Libraries were constructed in a second round of multiplex PCR, after which size selection and purification were carried out. Libraries were sequenced paired-end with 100 bp reads on an Illumina HiSeq2000. Processing in the source paper ran as follows. SOAPnuke was used to process the raw data, with reads discarded if the reads contained adapters or uncalled bases, had a mean Phred below 15, or lacked an exact constant-primer or identifier match. COPE v1.2.5 was used to merge high-quality paired reads, and clonotypes were defined as unique nucleotide sequences. MiTCR v1.1 was used to align the clonotypes against IMGT TRBV, TRBD and TRBJ reference segments. The analysis included only V-J combinations with a frequency above 0.0001, which together covered approximately 99% of the repertoires. A TCS score was defined as the ratio between F50 (clonal expansion) and ExV (chaos), using BLOSUM62-based TCRdist between CDR3 peptides within each V-J. Welch's t-statistics and random forest reduced several hundred V-J features to about 13, which were used in a naive Bayes classifier (R e1071). TCRdb handled the public reads itself, with Q25 trimming in fastp and clone calling in MiXCR, and kept productive beta chains. For every CDR3 protein sequence, its rows merge into one entry that carries the most common genes and DNA. It is TCRdb's table, rather than the study itself, that gives the V and J calls and clone size. This sample holds about 560,000 distinct CDR3 sequences; approximately 16% were observed only once. 15% to 20% of the sample lies in the top ten.

Input material: blood. The chain links TRBV3-1 with TRBJ2-1; tentative D gene TRBD1, with 6 bases matching. The clonotype originates from a woman between 18 and 29 years old with Graves' hyperthyroidism. The DNA sequence is given as TGTGCCAGCAGCCGTCGGGCAGGGGTCAACAATGAGCAGTTCTTC. Translated, it reads CASSRRAGVNNEQFF.